The 15 T cell receptor beta chains reported below all come from one sample, sequenced in a study of T cell changes during pregnancy in multiple sclerosis. The table came from immunoSEQ multiplex PCR; TCRdb's copy has only in-frame clones and leaves some out. The sample lists 40,000 to 55,000 clones, roughly 88% occurring once. Specimen: peripheral blood, collected in the first trimester of pregnancy. The source of these receptors is a female donor in good health, enrolled as a control in a pregnancy study.

This rearrangement joins TRBV28 to TRBJ2-1; no clear D gene. V was clipped by 7 bases and J by 0 bases, with 13 bases between them. CDR1 MDHEN and CDR2 SYDVKM come from the germline V gene. The CDR3 loop spans 15 amino acids. As DNA, the CDR3 is TGTGCCAGCACCCTGACTGTTGCCTCCTACAATGAGCAGTTCTTC. Its translation is CASTLTVASYNEQFF. The full variable domain, completed using reference TRBV28 and TRBJ2-1, is DVKVTQSSRYLVKRTGEKVFLECVQDMDHENMFWYRQDPGLGLRLIYFSYDVKMKEKGDIPEGYSVSREKKERFSLILESASTNQTSMYLCASTLTVASYNEQFFGPGTRLTVL.

V gene TRBV5-5 combines with J gene TRBJ1-1, with 7 bases lining up with TRBD1. CDR3 length: 16 amino acids. After removal of 6 bases from V and 4 bases from J, the junction contained 15 bases not matched to a gene. The germline V gene has CDR1 SGHKS and CDR2 YYEKEE (reference sequence). CDR3 in amino acids: CASNPEQGFVGTEAFF. Here the CDR3 DNA reads TGTGCCAGCAACCCTGAACAGGGGTTTGTTGGCACTGAAGCTTTCTTT.

The gene calls are TRBV19 and TRBJ2-5, with TRBD2 matching over 13 bases. CDR3 length: 15 amino acids. CDR1 and CDR2 from the germline V gene are LNHDA and SQIVND (reference sequence). V trimming: 7 bases; J trimming: 1 base; junction bases outside the gene matches: 3. DNA for the CDR3: TGTGCCAGTACCGGACTAGCGGGGGCCCAAGAGACCCAGTACTTC. It is translated as CASTGLAGAQETQYF.

The V and J genes are TRBV5-4 and TRBJ1-2; 8 positions agree with TRBD1. V lost 3 bases and J lost 8; bases outside the gene matches: 6. Germline V gene lookup returns CDR1 SGHNT and CDR2 YYREEE (reference sequence). The CDR3 is 13 amino acids. The CDR3 DNA sequence: TGTGCCAGCAGCTCCGGACAGGGTGGAGGCTACACCTTC. Its translation is CASSSGQGGGYTF.

The J gene is TRBJ1-2, the V gene TRBV6-5, with 7 bases fitting TRBD1. Germline V gene lookup returns CDR1 MNHEY and CDR2 SVGAGI. The CDR3 spans 12 residues. The V gene end was trimmed by 4 bases and the J gene end by 4 bases; junction bases not matched to a gene: 0. For the CDR3, the DNA is TGTGCCAGCAGTTGGGACAGCTATGGCTACACCTTC. Protein product: CASSWDSYGYTF.

The chain recombines TRBV4-2 with TRBJ2-2; D may be TRBD2 (6 bases). Trimming left V 1 base short and J 1 base short, with 10 bases between. Per the germline V gene, CDR1 is LGHNA and CDR2 is YNFKEQ. The CDR3 loop spans 16 amino acids. The CDR3 DNA follows: TGTGCCAGCAGCCAAGTGGCGGGACTGAACACCGGGGAGCTGTTTTTT. Translating gives CASSQVAGLNTGELFF.

The CDR3 here is CATSDSSIYGYTF. CDR3 in DNA: TGTGCCACGTCGGACAGCTCTATCTATGGCTACACCTTC. V and J are TRBV19 and TRBJ1-2, with D perhaps TRBD1 (6 bases). V was trimmed by 10 bases and J by 4 bases, leaving 16 bases between them. CDR1 LNHDA and CDR2 SQIVND come from the germline V gene (reference sequence). The CDR3 runs to 13 residues.

CDR3 residues: CASSLYGMGLENIQYF. In DNA, the CDR3 is TGTGCCAGCAGCTTGTACGGGATGGGATTAGAGAACATTCAGTACTTC. The gene calls are TRBV7-8 and TRBJ2-4, with D perhaps TRBD2 (5 bases). Trimming stripped 3 bases from V and 7 bases from J, with 19 bases between. The length of the CDR3 is 16 residues. The germline V gene has CDR1 SGHVS and CDR2 FQNEAQ.

The CDR3 coding sequence is TGTGCCAGCAGCGTCCGGGGGAAGGGTCGAACAGATACGCAGTATTTT. It yields the protein CASSVRGKGRTDTQYF. The rearrangement links TRBV9 to TRBJ2-3; perhaps TRBD2 as D (6 bases). Per the germline V gene, CDR1 is SGDLS and CDR2 is YYNGEE. This CDR3 is built from 16 residues. V lost 2 bases and J 3 bases, leaving 16 bases between the germline ends.

This rearrangement joins TRBV19 to TRBJ2-5; 8 bases agree with TRBD2. Trimming took 3 bases from V and 4 from J; bases not matched to a gene: 4. The CDR3 consists of 14 residues. Germline V gene data show CDR1 as LNHDA and CDR2 as SQIVND (reference sequence). CDR3: CASSIGLAIETQYF. The CDR3 DNA is TGTGCCAGTAGTATTGGACTAGCTATAGAGACCCAGTACTTC.

The chain has TRBV9 and TRBJ1-1, with TRBD1 matching 8 bases. The CDR3 runs to 15 residues. Per the germline V gene, CDR1 is SGDLS and CDR2 is YYNGEE. V shed 0 bases, J shed 2 bases, and the junction held 3 bases outside the gene matches. The CDR3 spells CASSVGAGGNTEAFF. The DNA of the CDR3 is TGTGCCAGCAGCGTAGGGGCAGGGGGCAACACTGAAGCTTTCTTT.

The chain carries TRBV7-3 and TRBJ1-1, with 9 bases lining up with TRBD1. Unmatched junction bases numbered 14, after V lost 5 bases and J lost 10 bases. Looked up from germline, CDR1 is SGHTA and CDR2 is FQGTGA. There are 15 residues in the CDR3. The CDR3, as DNA: TGTGCCAGCAGCCCCGGCTTGGTGGGACAGGGTCTAGCTTTCTTT. Translation gives CASSPGLVGQGLAFF. Variable domain in full (rest from reference TRBV7-3 and TRBJ1-1): GAGVSQTPSNKVTEKGKYVELRCDPISGHTALYWYRQSLGQGPEFLIYFQGTGAADDSGLPNDRFFAVRPEGSVSTLKIQRTERGDSAVYLCASSPGLVGQGLAFFGQGTRLTVV.

The CDR3 DNA reads as TGTGCCTCCGACAGGGTGCGCAACTACACCTTC. It encodes CASDRVRNYTF. The J gene is TRBJ1-2, the V gene TRBV30; the match to TRBD1 covers 7 bases. Germline lookup yields CDR1 GTSNPN and CDR2 SVGIG (reference sequence). This CDR3 comprises 11 residues. J lost 10 bases, V lost 7 bases, and 9 bases had no gene match.

A single count supports this clone. V is TRBV20-1 and J is TRBJ2-5, with TRBD1 identical over 7 bases. V shed 8 bases, J shed 2 bases, and the junction held 2 bases outside the gene matches. Germline values: CDR1 DFQATT, CDR2 SNEGSKA (reference sequence). The CDR3 contains 11 residues. CDR3 nucleotide sequence: TGCAGTATACAGGGGCAAGAGACCCAGTACTTC. Amino acid sequence: CSIQGQETQYF.

This clone was found once. The rearrangement uses TRBV6-5 and TRBJ2-2; D is possibly TRBD1 (6 bases). The CDR3 is 16 residues long. The V gene lost 2 bases and the J gene lost 5 bases, with 15 bases spanning the gap. The germline CDR1 and CDR2 sequences are MNHEY and SVGAGI. CDR3 nucleotide sequence: TGTGCCAGCAGTTACGTAACTACAGGGCCGACCGGGGAGCTGTTTTTT. It is translated as CASSYVTTGPTGELFF.